The subject of this entry is one TCR beta chain. The assay was immunoSEQ multiplex PCR, and TCRdb's table has in-frame clones only and misses some. The sample yields 300,000 or so clones, about 90% seen once. The data derive from a study of blood T cell repertoires in COVID-19. About the study: From the United States, Italy and Spain came samples of acute and convalescent COVID-19.

The sequenced material came from PBMCs or T cells enriched from blood (not recorded which). The receptor was derived from a woman aged 25 to 45 who had recovered from COVID-19.

The CDR3 is CASGTQGALAKNIQYF. In DNA, the CDR3 is TGTGCCAGCGGAACACAGGGGGCATTAGCCAAAAACATTCAGTACTTC. The gene calls are TRBV6-6 and TRBJ2-4; TRBD1 matches 9 bases. Germline assignment: CDR1 MNHNY and CDR2 SVGAGI (reference sequence). The CDR3 has 16 residues. V shed 8 bases and J 0 bases; nucleotides not matched to a gene: 8.